The 7 T cell receptor beta chains in this list originate from one sample, sequenced in a study of regulatory T cells in long-lasting Graves disease. Documented time point: newly diagnosed GD, antithyroid drugs for less than 3 months. RNA isolated from PBMCs was used to make the TCR library. Library construction for TCR beta used iRepertoire HTBI primers and Arm-PCR of CDR3 regions. TCRdb reprocessed the multiplex PCR reads via MiXCR and lists one record per CDR3 protein. The sample holds almost 450,000 distinct CDR3 sequences, roughly 15% seen once. Another study also made use of these data, one on T cells in Graves' hyperthyroidism and ophthalmopathy.

Specimen: peripheral blood mononuclear cells (PBMCs), collected at new diagnosis, from a patient treated with antithyroid drugs. These receptors originate from a woman in her 30s with Graves disease.

This clonotype showed up many times. The chain has TRBV11-2 and TRBJ2-1, with D uncertain. With 4 bases removed from V and 0 bases from J, the gap between germline ends came to 13 bases. The CDR3 has 16 residues. Germline V lookup: CDR1 SGHAT, CDR2 FQNNGV. The CDR3 sequence: CASSSLQITSYNEQFF. Written as DNA, the CDR3 is TGTGCCAGCAGCTCGTTACAGATTACCTCCTACAATGAGCAGTTCTTC.

This clonotype was counted between two and nine times. The chain has TRBV19 and TRBJ2-3; TRBD2 matches 10 bases. The V gene end was trimmed by 5 bases and the J gene end by 1 base; junction bases not matched to a gene: 12. The CDR3 is 18 residues long. CDR1 and CDR2 (germline): LNHDA, SQIVND (reference sequence). CDR3 bases: TGTGCCAGTAGTTCGCCGCGACTAGCGGGTCCCCGCACAGATACGCAGTATTTT. Encoded protein: CASSSPRLAGPRTDTQYF.

The sample holds many counts of this clonotype. In DNA, the CDR3 is TGCAGTGCTAGAGATTTCACTAGCGGGAGGGGGGATACGCAGTATTTT. Its protein product is CSARDFTSGRGDTQYF. The chain joins TRBV20-1 to TRBJ2-3; TRBD2 agrees at 13 bases. CDR3 length: 16 residues. J gave up 6 bases and V 0 bases, and 6 bases lay outside the gene matches. CDR1 is DFQATT, CDR2 SNEGSKA, per germline (reference sequence).

Many counts were recorded for this clonotype. J is TRBJ1-2 and V is TRBV28, with D unresolved. V was trimmed by 7 bases and J by 3 bases, leaving 9 bases between them. The CDR3 runs to 12 residues. CDR1 and CDR2 from the germline V gene are MDHEN and SYDVKM. As DNA, the CDR3 is TGTGCCAGCACCTCACTGGACTATGGCTACACCTTC. The encoded protein is CASTSLDYGYTF.

This clonotype was counted a few times. The rearrangement joins TRBV19 to TRBJ1-3; TRBD1 matches at 7 bases. Germline lookup yields CDR1 LNHDA and CDR2 SQIVND (reference sequence). The V segment lost 3 bases and the J segment 1 base; nucleotides outside the gene matches: 3. The CDR3 covers 15 residues. The CDR3 reads CASSILQGSGNTIYF. CDR3 DNA sequence: TGTGCCAGTAGTATTTTACAGGGGTCTGGAAACACCATATATTTT.

This clonotype showed up many times. This rearrangement joins TRBV20-1 to TRBJ1-2; TRBD1 agrees at 7 bases. Germline trimming cut 2 bases from V and 7 bases from J; bases unmatched to any gene: 4. Per germline, CDR1 DFQATT and CDR2 SNEGSKA (reference sequence). The CDR3 contains 12 residues. The CDR3 coding sequence is TGCAGTGCTAGACCCCGACAGGGTGGCTACACCTTC. Protein: CSARPRQGGYTF.

CDR3 region: CASTALDPFSYNEQFF. DNA for the CDR3: TGTGCCAGCACTGCACTAGACCCATTCTCCTACAATGAGCAGTTCTTC. The V and J genes are TRBV6-1 and TRBJ2-1; the D gene is possibly TRBD2 (5 bases). This CDR3 region has 16 residues. Germline V gene sequence: CDR1 MNHNS, CDR2 SASEGT. V was clipped by 7 bases and J by 0 bases, with 16 bases between them.